This TCR beta chain was recovered during a study of T cell changes during pregnancy in multiple sclerosis. Using immunoSEQ multiplex PCR, the repertoire was profiled, and TCRdb retains in-frame clones only, with some absent. Of under 70,000 clones listed, about 89% are singletons. The material sequenced was CD4+ T cells from peripheral blood mononuclear cells, taken after pregnancy. This clonotype was obtained from a female donor in good health, enrolled as a control in a pregnancy study.

CDR3: CASSLVGQAGMNEQFF. CDR3 DNA: TGTGCCAGCAGCTTAGTCGGACAGGCTGGGATGAATGAGCAGTTCTTC. This chain links TRBV7-8 with TRBJ2-1; 7 bases match TRBD1. This CDR3 has 16 amino acids. Germline assignment: CDR1 SGHVS and CDR2 FQNEAQ. V lost 1 base and J lost 7; bases outside the gene matches: 10.